This TCR beta chain stems from a study of blood T cell repertoires in COVID-19. Original analysis: Estimates of nucleated cell counts were drawn from the amplification of reference gene primers. Some clones are missing from TCRdb's copy, which holds only in-frame ones; the method was immunoSEQ multiplex PCR. The V and J calls and clone size come from that table; D and trimming were worked out from the DNA. This table holds 200,000 to 300,000 clones, around 89% found once. Germline V gene lookup returns CDR1 LGHNT and CDR2 FRNRAP. This CDR3 region has 15 residues. Trimming removed 5 bases from V and 5 bases from J; junction bases left unmatched: 4.

The TCR comes from a woman in her thirties or forties with acute or convalescent COVID-19. Sequencing was performed on peripheral blood. The rearrangement links TRBV12-5 to TRBJ1-4; TRBD1 matches 11 bases. CDR3 bases: TGTGCTAGTGGTCCCCGGGACAGGGGGAATGAAAAACTGTTTTTT. It specifies CASGPRDRGNEKLFF.